Below are 8 T cell receptor beta chains sequenced from a single sample in a study of regulatory T cells in long-lasting Graves disease. The TCR beta library used iRepertoire HTBI primers with Arm-PCR amplification of CDR3. TCRdb called the multiplex PCR reads again in MiXCR, with one record for every CDR3 protein. In the table there are fewer than 450,000 distinct CDR3 sequences, around 22% of which are singletons. Time point meaning: persistent/refractory GD, antithyroid drugs over 5 years with positive TRAb. With RNA extracted from PBMCs as input, the TCR library was made. The sequencing used peripheral blood mononuclear cells (PBMCs), collected when the disease was refractory, from a patient treated with antithyroid drugs. The receptors stem from a female donor with Graves disease.

About this clonotype: One junction end disagrees with the germline gene, perhaps due to a read error. This chain connects TRBV5-1 to TRBJ1-4; D ambiguous. This CDR3 spans 16 amino acids. Germline CDR1 and CDR2: SGHRS and YFSETQ. CDR3 coding DNA: TGCGCCAGCAGCCCGGACCTAAGTACAGCTAACGAAAAACTGTTTTTT. Its protein is CASSPDLSTANEKLFF.

This clonotype showed up many times. The rearrangement uses TRBV6-1 and TRBJ1-2, with 8 bases fitting TRBD1. The CDR3 covers 14 residues. Per germline, CDR1 MNHNS and CDR2 SASEGT. Trimming at V came to 7 bases and at J to 4 bases, leaving 8 bases not matched to a gene. The DNA for the CDR3 is TGTGCCAGCAAGCGGACAGGGTCCTTCTATGGCTACACCTTC. It specifies CASKRTGSFYGYTF.

The chain joins TRBV6-1 to TRBJ1-1; tentative D call: TRBD1 (5 bases). V was pared by 7 bases and J by 5 bases, with 14 bases between. The CDR3 covers 13 residues. CDR1 and CDR2 (germline): MNHNS, SASEGT. CDR3 residues: CASTSGGLTEAFF. The CDR3 DNA reads TGTGCCAGCACCAGCGGGGGGTTGACTGAAGCTTTCTTT.

The chain combines TRBV9 with TRBJ2-1, with D possibly TRBD1 on 6 matching bases. Germline CDR1 reads SGDLS; CDR2 reads YYNGEE. The CDR3 extends over 14 amino acids. V lost 4 bases and J lost 8, with 16 bases in between. CDR3 sequence reads: CASSPNRALDEQFF. The CDR3, as DNA: TGTGCCAGCAGCCCTAACAGGGCTTTAGATGAGCAGTTCTTC.

The chain employs TRBV7-3 and TRBJ1-2, with D unresolved. V was trimmed by 0 bases and J by 5 bases, leaving 10 bases between them. Germline V CDR1 and CDR2: SGHTA, FQGTGA. The CDR3 contains 14 residues. This CDR3 is CASSLTPEPYGYTF. CDR3 in DNA: TGTGCCAGCAGCTTAACGCCGGAGCCTTATGGCTACACCTTC.

This clonotype was observed a handful of times. The CDR3 protein is CASSPPTPFYEQYF. The CDR3 DNA reads as TGTGCCAGCAGCCCCCCGACGCCGTTCTACGAGCAGTACTTC. The J gene is TRBJ2-7, the V gene TRBV3-1, with unresolved D. The CDR3 spans 14 residues. Germline CDR1 LGHDT, CDR2 YNNKEL (reference sequence). Trimming stripped 4 bases from V and 3 bases from J, with 13 bases between.

The genes are TRBV3-1 and TRBJ1-6; D is undetermined. The CDR3 has 17 residues. Between the trimmed V and J ends, which lost 4 bases and 4 bases, there was a span of 17 bases. CDR1 and CDR2 (germline): LGHDT, YNNKEL (reference sequence). CDR3 amino acids: CASSPVLGPPYNSPLHF. DNA of the CDR3: TGTGCCAGCAGCCCAGTCCTGGGTCCACCATATAATTCACCCCTCCACTTT.

This clonotype was observed many times. The chain joins TRBV2 to TRBJ1-1; TRBD1 matches 7 bases. V lost 2 bases and J lost 6; bases outside the gene matches: 9. Per germline, CDR1 SNHLY and CDR2 FYNNEI. The CDR3 runs to 15 residues. The CDR3 bases are TGTGCCAGCAGTGAACTTAGGGGACAGAAGGCTGAAGCTTTCTTT. Translated, it gives CASSELRGQKAEAFF.